Each of the 11 T cell receptor beta chains below was sequenced from the same sample in a study of T and B cells in COVID-19 patients (dated by TCRdb to about 2020). Instrument used: Illumina MiSeq. Multiplex PCR with BIOMED2 TRB-A/B primer pools was used to amplify the TRB rearrangements. Using fastp trimming at Q25 and MiXCR clonotype assembly, TCRdb reanalyzed the public sequencing data and kept in-frame beta chains. Each CDR3 protein appears once, grouped with its most common genes and DNA. The sample records around 10,000 distinct CDR3 sequences, under 30% of which are singletons. The ten largest clones take up about 30% of the sample. TRB repertoires were amplified using roughly 240-550 ng of genomic DNA isolated from blood. Sequenced sample: blood. The receptors here all came from a human donor who had recovered from COVID-19.

The V call is TRBV14, the J call TRBJ2-7; D gene ambiguous. V lost 1 base and J lost 2, with 9 bases in between. Germline values: CDR1 SGHDN, CDR2 FVKESK. The CDR3 length is 14 residues. The CDR3, as DNA: TGTGCCAGCAGCCAAGCATATGGGGCCTACGAGCAGTACTTC. It translates to CASSQAYGAYEQYF.

This clonotype came up a few times. The chain combines TRBV12-3 or TRBV12-4 with TRBJ2-5, with D perhaps TRBD2 (5 bases). The CDR3 sequence is 12 residues long. Trimming took 6 bases from V and 7 from J, leaving 12 bases between them. The CDR3 bases are TGTGCCAGCAGCTCTCCCGGAGGGACCCAGTACTTC. It encodes CASSSPGGTQYF.

Sample share makes this clonotype medium-sized. J is TRBJ2-5 and V is TRBV18; D is perhaps TRBD1 (5 bases). Germline assignment: CDR1 KGHSH and CDR2 LQKENI. The V gene lost 4 bases and the J gene lost 5 bases, with 11 bases spanning the gap. The CDR3 is 13 amino acids. For the CDR3, the DNA is TGTGCCAGCTCACAGGGGTTCGGGGAGACCCAGTACTTC. This translates into CASSQGFGETQYF.

The chain has TRBV6-2 or TRBV6-3 and TRBJ1-5; 7 bases fit TRBD1. V lost 5 bases to trimming and J lost 5 bases; unmatched junction nucleotides: 6. Germline loops: CDR1 MNHEY, CDR2 SVGEGT. There are 14 residues in the CDR3. CDR3 DNA sequence: TGTGCCAGCAGTAAGGGGGCTTTTGATCAGCCCCAGCATTTT. It codes for CASSKGAFDQPQHF.

This clonotype ranks as medium-sized. The CDR3 region has the DNA TGTGCCAGCAGCTTAGCTTTTTTAACAGGGTTAAAACACGAGCAGTACTTC. It translates to CASSLAFLTGLKHEQYF. J is TRBJ2-7 and V is TRBV11-1; D may be TRBD1 (6 bases). Germline CDR1 SGHAT, CDR2 FQDESV (reference sequence). The CDR3 runs to 17 residues. The V end lost 0 bases, the J end lost 5 bases, and 20 bases lay between the germline ends.

Worth noting for this clonotype: A much more abundant neighbour one base away suggests this may be a read error. V usage is TRBV19 and J usage is TRBJ1-6, with 9 bases aligning to TRBD1. V lost 4 bases to trimming and J lost 9 bases; unmatched junction nucleotides: 4. Germline V CDR1 and CDR2: LNHDA, SQIVND (reference sequence). This CDR3 is built from 14 residues. CDR3 in amino acids: CASSTQGAISPLHF. CDR3 nucleotide sequence: TGTGCCAGTAGTACACAGGGGGCAATTTCACCCCTCCACTTT. Variable domain in full (rest from reference TRBV19 and TRBJ1-6): DGGITQSPKYLFRKEGQNVTLSCEQNLNHDAMYWYRQDPGQGLRLIYYSQIVNDFQKGDIAEGYSVSREKKESFPLTVTSAQKNPTAFYLCASSTQGAISPLHFGNGTRLTVT.

The J gene is TRBJ1-2, the V gene TRBV5-1; D not certain. Trimming took 3 bases from V and 5 from J, leaving 17 bases between them. The germline V gene encodes CDR1 SGHRS and CDR2 YFSETQ. The CDR3 runs to 15 residues. The CDR3 region has the DNA TGCGCCAGCAGCTCCGGACCGGGATATCCTTATGGCTACACCTTC. The encoded protein is CASSSGPGYPYGYTF.

The sample holds a few counts of this clonotype. Sequence at one end of the junction differs from germline and may be a read error. CDR3 residues: CASSSRDEQYF. CDR3 sequence (DNA): TGCGCCAGCAGCTCCAGGGACGAGCAGTACTTC. The chain links TRBV5-5 to TRBJ2-7; perhaps TRBD1 as D (5 bases). The CDR3 covers 11 residues. Germline V lookup: CDR1 SGHKS, CDR2 YYEKEE (reference sequence). Full variable domain (remainder filled in from reference TRBV5-5 and TRBJ2-7): DAGVTQSPTHLIKTRGQQVTLRCSPISGHKSVSWYQQVLGQGPQFIFQYYEKEERGRGNFPDRFSARQFPNYSSELNVNALLLGDSALYLCASSSRDEQYFGPGTRLTVT.

This clonotype is medium-sized (0.01 to 0.1%) in the sample. V is TRBV12-3 or TRBV12-4 and J is TRBJ1-2; D remains ambiguous. The CDR3 consists of 14 residues. The V and J ends lost 7 bases and 5 bases respectively, with 17 bases between them. The CDR3 DNA sequence: TGTGCCAGCACCCGGACCCAAATCGGTTATGGCTACACCTTC. As protein: CASTRTQIGYGYTF.

This clonotype is medium-sized (0.01 to 0.1%) within its sample. This sequence joins TRBV29-1 and TRBJ1-1; D not resolved. CDR1 SQVTM and CDR2 ANQGSEA come from the germline V gene. V lost 6 bases and J lost 10, with 15 bases in between. The CDR3 is 11 residues long. Here the CDR3 DNA reads TGCAGCGTACTACCGGGCCACGGAGCTTTCTTT. Its translation is CSVLPGHGAFF.

This clonotype was seen a single time. V usage is TRBV25-1 and J usage is TRBJ2-3, with a tentative D call TRBD2 (5 bases). The length of the CDR3 is 14 residues. The V gene lost 0 bases and the J gene lost 5 bases, with 9 bases spanning the gap. Germline V CDR1 and CDR2: MGHDK, SYGVNS. CDR3 residues: CASSEYNEGDTQYF. The CDR3 bases are TGTGCCAGCAGTGAATACAACGAGGGAGATACGCAGTATTTT.